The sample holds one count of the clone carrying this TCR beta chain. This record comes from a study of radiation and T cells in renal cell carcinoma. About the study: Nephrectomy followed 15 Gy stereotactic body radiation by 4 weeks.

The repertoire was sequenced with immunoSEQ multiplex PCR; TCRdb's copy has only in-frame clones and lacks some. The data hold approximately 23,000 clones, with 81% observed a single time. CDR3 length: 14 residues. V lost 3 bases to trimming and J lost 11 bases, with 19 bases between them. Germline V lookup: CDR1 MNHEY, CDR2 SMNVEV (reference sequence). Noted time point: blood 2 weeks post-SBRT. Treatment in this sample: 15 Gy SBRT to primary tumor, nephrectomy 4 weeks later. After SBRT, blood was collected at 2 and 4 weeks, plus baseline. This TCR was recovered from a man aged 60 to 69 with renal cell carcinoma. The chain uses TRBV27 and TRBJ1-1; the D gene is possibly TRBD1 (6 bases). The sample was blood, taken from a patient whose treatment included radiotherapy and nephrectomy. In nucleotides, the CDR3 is TGTGCCAGCAGTTTTTTCCCAGACAGGTTTGAGGCTTTCTTT. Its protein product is CASSFFPDRFEAFF.